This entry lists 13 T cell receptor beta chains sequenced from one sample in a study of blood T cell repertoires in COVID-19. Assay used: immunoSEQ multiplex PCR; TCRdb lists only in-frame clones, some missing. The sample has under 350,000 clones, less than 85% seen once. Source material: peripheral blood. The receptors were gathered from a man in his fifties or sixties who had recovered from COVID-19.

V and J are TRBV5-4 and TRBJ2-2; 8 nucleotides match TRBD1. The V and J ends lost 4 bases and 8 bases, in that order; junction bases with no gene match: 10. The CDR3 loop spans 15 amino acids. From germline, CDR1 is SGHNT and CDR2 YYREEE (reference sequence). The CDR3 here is CASSTGQGKAGELFF. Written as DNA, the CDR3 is TGTGCCAGCAGCACCGGACAGGGTAAAGCGGGGGAGCTGTTTTTT.

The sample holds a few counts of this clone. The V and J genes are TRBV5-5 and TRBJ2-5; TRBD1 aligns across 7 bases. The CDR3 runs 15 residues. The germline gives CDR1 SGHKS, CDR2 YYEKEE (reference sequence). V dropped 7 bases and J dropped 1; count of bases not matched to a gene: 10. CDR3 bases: TGTGCCAGCGGGAGCAGCCGGGACAGCCAAGAGACCCAGTACTTC. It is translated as CASGSSRDSQETQYF.

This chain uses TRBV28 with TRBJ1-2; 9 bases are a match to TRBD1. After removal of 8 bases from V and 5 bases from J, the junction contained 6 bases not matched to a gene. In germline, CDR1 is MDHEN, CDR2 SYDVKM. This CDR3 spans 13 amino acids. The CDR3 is CASGDRVMYGYTF. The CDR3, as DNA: TGTGCCAGCGGGGACAGGGTGATGTATGGCTACACCTTC.

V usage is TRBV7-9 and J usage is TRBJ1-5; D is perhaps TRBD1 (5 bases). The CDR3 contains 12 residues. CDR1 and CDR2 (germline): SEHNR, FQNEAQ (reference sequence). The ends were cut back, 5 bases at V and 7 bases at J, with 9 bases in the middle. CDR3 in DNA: TGTGCCAGCAGCATAAACAGGCAGCCCCAGCATTTT. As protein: CASSINRQPQHF. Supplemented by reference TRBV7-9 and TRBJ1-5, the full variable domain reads DTGVSQNPRHKITKRGQNVTFRCDPISEHNRLYWYRQTLGQGPEFLTYFQNEAQLEKSRLLSDRFSAERPKGSFSTLEIQRTEQGDSAMYLCASSINRQPQHFGDGTRLSIL.

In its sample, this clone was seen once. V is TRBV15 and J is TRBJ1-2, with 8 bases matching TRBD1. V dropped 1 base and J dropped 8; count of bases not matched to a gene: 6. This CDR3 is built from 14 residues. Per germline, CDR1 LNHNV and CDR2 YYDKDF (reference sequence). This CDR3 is CATSRVRTGRGYTF. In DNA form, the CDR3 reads TGTGCCACCAGCAGAGTCCGGACAGGGAGAGGCTACACCTTC. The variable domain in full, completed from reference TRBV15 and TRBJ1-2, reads DAMVIQNPRYQVTQFGKPVTLSCSQTLNHNVMYWYQQKSSQAPKLLFHYYDKDFNNEADTPDNFQSRRPNTSFCFLDIRSPGLGDTAMYLCATSRVRTGRGYTFGSGTRLTVV.

The CDR3 region has the DNA TGTGCCAGCAGCCGAACTAGCGGGACCTACAATGAGCAGTTCTTC. This translates into CASSRTSGTYNEQFF. This rearrangement joins TRBV5-6 to TRBJ2-1; 10 bases map to TRBD2. Germline assignment: CDR1 SGHDT and CDR2 YYEEEE. V shed 4 bases and J 2 bases; nucleotides not matched to a gene: 3. The CDR3 is 15 residues long.

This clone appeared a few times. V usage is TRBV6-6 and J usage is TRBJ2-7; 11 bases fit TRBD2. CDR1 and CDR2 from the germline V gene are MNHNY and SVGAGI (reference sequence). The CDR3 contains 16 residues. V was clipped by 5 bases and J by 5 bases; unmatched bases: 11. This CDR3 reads CASSRTLTSGSNEQYF. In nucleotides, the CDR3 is TGTGCCAGCAGTCGAACGCTTACTAGCGGGAGCAACGAGCAGTACTTC.

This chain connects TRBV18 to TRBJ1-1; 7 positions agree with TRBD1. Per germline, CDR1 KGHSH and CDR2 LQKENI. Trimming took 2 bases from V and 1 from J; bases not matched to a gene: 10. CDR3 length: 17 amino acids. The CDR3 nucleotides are TGTGCCAGCTCACCAATAGACCCGGGACAGACGAACACTGAAGCTTTCTTT. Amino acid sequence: CASSPIDPGQTNTEAFF.

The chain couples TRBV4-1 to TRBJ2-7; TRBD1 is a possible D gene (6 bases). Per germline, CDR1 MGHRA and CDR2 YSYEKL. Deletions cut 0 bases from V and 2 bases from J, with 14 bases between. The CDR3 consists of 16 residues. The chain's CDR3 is CASSQDVSGTPYEQYF. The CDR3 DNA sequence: TGCGCCAGCAGCCAAGATGTATCGGGGACACCCTACGAGCAGTACTTC.

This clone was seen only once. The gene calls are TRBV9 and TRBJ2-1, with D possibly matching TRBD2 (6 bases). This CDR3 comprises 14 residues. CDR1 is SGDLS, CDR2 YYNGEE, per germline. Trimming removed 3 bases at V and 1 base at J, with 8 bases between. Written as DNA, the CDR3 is TGTGCCAGCAGCGCGGGAGTTTCCTACAATGAGCAGTTCTTC. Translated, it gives CASSAGVSYNEQFF.

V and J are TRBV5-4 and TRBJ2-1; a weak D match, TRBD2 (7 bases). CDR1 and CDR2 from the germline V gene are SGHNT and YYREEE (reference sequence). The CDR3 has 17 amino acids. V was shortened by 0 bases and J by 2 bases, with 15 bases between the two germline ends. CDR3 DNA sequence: TGTGCCAGCAGCTTGGCCTCGAGGGGGGGCGCCTACAATGAGCAGTTCTTC. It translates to CASSLASRGGAYNEQFF.

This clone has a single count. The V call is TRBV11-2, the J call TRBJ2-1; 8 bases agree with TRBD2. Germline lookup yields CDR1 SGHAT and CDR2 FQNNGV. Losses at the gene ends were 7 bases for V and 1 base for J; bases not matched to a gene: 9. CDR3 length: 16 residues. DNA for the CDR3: TGTGCCAGCACTCTGACGCGGGGGGCATCCTACAATGAGCAGTTCTTC. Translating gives CASTLTRGASYNEQFF. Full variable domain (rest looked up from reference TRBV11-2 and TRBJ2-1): EAGVAQSPRYKIIEKRQSVAFWCNPISGHATLYWYQQILGQGPKLLIQFQNNGVVDDSQLPKDRFSAERLKGVDSTLKIQPAKLEDSAVYLCASTLTRGASYNEQFFGPGTRLTVL.

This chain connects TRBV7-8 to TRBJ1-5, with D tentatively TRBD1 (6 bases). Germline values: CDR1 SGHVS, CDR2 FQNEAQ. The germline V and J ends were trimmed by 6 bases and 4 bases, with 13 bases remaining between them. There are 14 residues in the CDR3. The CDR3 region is CASRMAGVNQPQHF. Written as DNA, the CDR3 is TGTGCCAGCAGGATGGCAGGGGTAAATCAGCCCCAGCATTTT.